The subject of this entry is one TCR beta chain. The antigen it binds to is not known. No base quality values were provided; no much bigger clone lies one nucleotide off. This sample is drawn from a study of long-term antiretroviral therapy in people with HIV (dated by TCRdb to between 2021 and 2022). Some background on the complete study: Collection of the earliest samples took place about a decade ahead of the 2015 WHO recommendation for immediate ART, at a time when ART was typically delayed until CD4 counts fell. No cross-contamination during QIAcube processing was shown when test extractions of a monoclonal T-cell line were performed alongside some 33 polyclonal samples. A retrospective serial study tested whether changes in peripheral blood TRB repertoire composition and diversity were associated with ART initiation and durable HIV suppression. A total of 192 cryopreserved PBMC samples were contributed to the cohort by 30 adults with confirmed HIV infection, with samples collected serially over a mean of approximately six years (range 1-12). Of the roughly 31 participants with HIV, ten to eleven were female.

After removal of 4 bases from V and 6 bases from J, the junction retains 2 bases not matched to a gene. Taken from the germline V gene, the CDR1 and CDR2 loops are SGHRS and YFSETQ. Spanning cysteine to phenylalanine, the CDR3 consists of 14 amino acids. The retained sequence is limited to the CDR3, 42 bases, with the frame set at the first base. To be included, a participant needed at least one PBMC sample from before ART initiation plus at least two post-ART samples. Treatment was received in the United States of America by all participants with HIV. Cryopreserved samples of roughly 0.85-11 million PBMC were thawed and washed before DNA extraction. At the time of the earliest PBMC sample, participants with HIV were aged between roughly 20 and 60 years. PBMC samples were contributed by each participant from 1-4 timepoints before ART initiation and 2-8 timepoints after ART initiation, with a median of 7 samples. For every participant, serial HIV viral load, CD4+ T-cell count, ART history and demographic data were obtained. A Qiagen kit on a QIAcube was used to extract genomic DNA from unsorted PBMC, with samples processed in batches of 12.

Sequencing of the TRB variable region was done with the immunoSEQ hsTCRB v3.0 assay at survey level resolution. The target sequencing depth for TRB was roughly 40,000-50,000 T-cell genomes per sample. TRB libraries were pooled and sequenced on an Illumina MiSeq using a v3 150-cycle kit. In the source study's methods: Repertoire analysis was performed in R inside a reproducible Nextflow workflow that covered QC, data transformation and analysis. Custom analyses were implemented in LymphoSeq2, an R package for AIRR-Seq data exploration. A few samples yielding fewer than 5000 total TRB sequences were excluded, leaving 188 analyzed HIV repertoires. Among the roughly 190 retained HIV repertoires, 55 to 60 were collected before ART initiation and 120 to 140 were collected after ART initiation. Each repertoire was downsampled to 5000 TRB nucleotide sequences, and summary statistics were averaged across 100 downsampling iterations. Only TRB sequences with CDR3 regions of at least seven amino acids were retained for analysis. Two measures captured diversity: a Shannon entropy-derived clonality score and the Gini coefficient. Repertoire networks linked the top 5000 CDR3 amino acid sequences whenever two sequences differed by an edit distance of one. GLIPH2 predicted antigen specificity groups and MHC restriction for TRB CDR3 amino acid sequences. CDR3 amino acid sequences were matched against VDJdb and McPAS-TCR to flag known CMV, EBV, HIV or tissue antigen associations. Pre-ART, post-ART and control groups were compared with Wilcoxon signed-rank tests and Holm-Bonferroni correction. In its TCRdb copy, this immuneACCESS table keeps in-frame sequences only and misses some clones. Where compared with another copy, unresolved V genes explain less than half of these, and the others have no known cause. The V and J calls and the clone size are those of that table, but D and trimming were determined from the DNA. This sample lists under 30,000 clones; 79% were detected once. 11% of the sample is held by the ten biggest clonotypes.

Broader findings and caveats from the paper: At every time point, the repertoire was dominated by expanded TRB clones first identified before ART initiation, although this dominance fluctuated and, in many PLHIV, declined after ART. Limited PBMC availability meant only the TCR beta chain was sequenced, without alpha chain pairing. Samples dated from the mid-2000s to the late 2010s, and the ART regimens used may be less effective than current ones. Starting ART was linked to a significant rise in TRB diversity, yet even with long-term ART the diversity remained significantly lower than in transplant donor controls. Inferences about post-ART repertoire changes were limited because no data were available on ART adherence, viral resistance or therapy changes. Because pre-ART samples had limited cell numbers, profiling was done on unsorted PBMC rather than on sorted CD4+ and CD8+ T cells. HIV repertoires had narrower CDR3 length ranges than controls, and the network structure suggested an antigen-experienced repertoire that shifted only slightly toward naive after ART.

Recombination connected TRBV5-1 to TRBJ2-1, and TRBD2 matches 12 of the central bases. This specimen was unsorted PBMCs, taken 2.1 years after starting antiretroviral therapy. The receptor was derived from a man aged 30-40 years with HIV. The CDR3 reads as follows: CASSRTSGANEQFF. The DNA sequence is as follows: TGCGCCAGCAGCCGGACTAGCGGGGCCAATGAGCAGTTCTTC.